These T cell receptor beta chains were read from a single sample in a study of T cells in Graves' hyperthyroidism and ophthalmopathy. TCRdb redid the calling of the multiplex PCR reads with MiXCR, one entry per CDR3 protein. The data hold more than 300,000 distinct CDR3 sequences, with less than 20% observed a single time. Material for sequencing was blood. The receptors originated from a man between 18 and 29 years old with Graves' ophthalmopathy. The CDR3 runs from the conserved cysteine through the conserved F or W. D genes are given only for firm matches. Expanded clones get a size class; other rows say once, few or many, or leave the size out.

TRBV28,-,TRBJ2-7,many,CASNGIEQYF,TGTGCCAGCAACGGAATCGAGCAGTACTTC
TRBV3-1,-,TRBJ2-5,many,CASSQDWQGKTQYF,TGTGCCAGCAGCCAAGATTGGCAGGGGAAGACCCAGTACTTC
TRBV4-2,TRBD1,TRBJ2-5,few,CASSQGQGVETQYF,TGTGCCAGCAGCCAAGGACAGGGCGTCGAGACCCAGTACTTC
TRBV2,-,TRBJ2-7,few,CASSPHNYERYF,TGTGCCAGCAGTCCTCATAACTACGAGCGGTACTTC
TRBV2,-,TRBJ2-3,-,CATKFGEWGDTQYF,TGTGCCACCAAATTCGGGGAGTGGGGAGATACGCAGTATTTT
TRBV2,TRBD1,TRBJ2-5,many,CASNPTGEETQYF,TGTGCCAGCAACCCGACAGGGGAAGAGACCCAGTACTTC
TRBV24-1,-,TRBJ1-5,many,CATSDLSEIGQPQHF,TGTGCCACCAGTGATTTGTCGGAGATCGGTCAGCCCCAGCATTTT
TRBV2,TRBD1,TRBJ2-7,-,CASSAHRDRGIGQYF,TGTGCCAGCAGCGCCCACCGGGACAGGGGGATAGGGCAGTACTTC
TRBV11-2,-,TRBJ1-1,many,CASLWGTGTEAFF,TGTGCCAGCCTCTGGGGCACGGGCACTGAAGCTTTCTTT
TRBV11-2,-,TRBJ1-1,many,CASSLAGRVNTEAFF,TGTGCCAGCAGCTTAGCCGGAAGGGTAAACACTGAAGCTTTCTTT
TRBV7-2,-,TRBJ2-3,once,CASSLGGKYF,TGTGCCAGCAGCTTAGGGGGAAAGTATTTT
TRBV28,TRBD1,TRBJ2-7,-,CASSRPGTGGNEQYF,TGTGCCAGCAGTCGCCCCGGGACAGGGGGAAACGAGCAGTACTTC
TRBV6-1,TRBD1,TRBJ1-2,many,CASSEPRTGKNYGYTF,TGTGCCAGCAGTGAACCTAGGACAGGGAAGAACTATGGCTACACCTTC
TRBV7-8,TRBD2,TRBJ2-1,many,CASSWGLGEGIEQFF,TGTGCCAGCAGCTGGGGACTAGGGGAGGGGATTGAGCAGTTCTTC
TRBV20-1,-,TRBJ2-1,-,CSARTGSSYNEQFF,TGCAGTGCCAGAACTGGGAGCTCCTACAATGAGCAGTTCTTC
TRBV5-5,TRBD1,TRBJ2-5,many,CASSLIPGQGGETQYF,TGTGCCAGCAGCCTAATACCGGGACAGGGGGGAGAGACCCAGTACTTC
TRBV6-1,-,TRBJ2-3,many,CASKLAERTDTQYF,TGTGCCAGCAAATTAGCGGAGCGCACAGATACGCAGTATTTT
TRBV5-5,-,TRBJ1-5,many,CASSLVEYSNQPQHF,TGTGCCAGCAGCTTGGTGGAATATAGCAATCAGCCCCAGCATTTT
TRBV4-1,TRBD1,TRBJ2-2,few,CASSLGTGGDTGELFF,TGCGCCAGCAGCCTTGGGACAGGGGGGGACACCGGGGAGCTGTTTTTT
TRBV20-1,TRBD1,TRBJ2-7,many,CSARDWGTGAGREQYF,TGCAGTGCTAGAGATTGGGGGACAGGGGCTGGGAGGGAGCAGTACTTC
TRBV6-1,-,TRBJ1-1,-,CASTLRRDLGAFF,TGTGCCAGCACCCTTAGACGGGACTTAGGAGCTTTCTTT
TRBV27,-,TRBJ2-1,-,CASGGSAVGGEQFF,TGTGCCAGCGGGGGGTCAGCGGTGGGGGGTGAGCAGTTCTTC
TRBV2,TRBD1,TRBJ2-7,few,CASSHTGAGEQYF,TGTGCCAGCAGTCATACAGGGGCGGGCGAGCAGTACTTC
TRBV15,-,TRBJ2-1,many,CATSLATSYNEQFF,TGTGCCACCAGCCTAGCGACCTCCTACAATGAGCAGTTCTTC
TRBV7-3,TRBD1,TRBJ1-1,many,CASSAGDRENTEAFF,TGTGCCAGCAGCGCCGGGGACAGGGAGAACACTGAAGCTTTCTTT
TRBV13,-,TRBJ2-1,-,CASSPGRWGSYNEQFF,TGTGCCAGCAGCCCCGGGCGGTGGGGTTCCTACAATGAGCAGTTCTTC
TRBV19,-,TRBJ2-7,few,CASSSSLTAYEQYF,TGTGCCAGTAGTTCTTCGTTGACAGCCTACGAGCAGTACTTC
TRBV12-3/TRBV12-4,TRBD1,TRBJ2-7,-,CASSFRTGGPSEQYF,TGTGCCAGCAGTTTTCGGACAGGGGGTCCTTCCGAGCAGTACTTC
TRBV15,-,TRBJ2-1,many,CATSRDPGEGYNEQFF,TGTGCCACCAGCAGAGATCCGGGCGAAGGCTACAATGAGCAGTTCTTC
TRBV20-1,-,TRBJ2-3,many,CSATPLLRTDTQYF,TGCAGTGCGACCCCCCTCCTACGCACAGATACGCAGTATTTT
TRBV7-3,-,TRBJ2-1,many,CASSPGQINEQFF,TGTGCCAGCAGCCCCGGACAGATCAATGAGCAGTTCTTC
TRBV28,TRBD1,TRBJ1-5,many,CASSTGQGVGQPQHF,TGTGCCAGCAGTACGGGACAGGGGGTCGGTCAGCCCCAGCATTTT
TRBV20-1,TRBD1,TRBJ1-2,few,CSAHDRGPADGYTF,TGCAGTGCGCACGACAGGGGGCCGGCGGATGGCTACACCTTC
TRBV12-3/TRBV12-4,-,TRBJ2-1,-,CASSVEGGAGAGNEQFF,TGTGCCAGCAGCGTAGAGGGGGGGGCGGGGGCGGGGAATGAGCAGTTCTTC
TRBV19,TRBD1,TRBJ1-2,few,CASSPNRGDYGYTF,TGTGCCAGTAGTCCCAACAGGGGAGACTATGGCTACACCTTC
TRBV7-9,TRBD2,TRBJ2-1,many,CASSYTGLAGFNEQFF,TGTGCCAGCAGCTACACGGGACTAGCGGGGTTCAATGAGCAGTTCTTC
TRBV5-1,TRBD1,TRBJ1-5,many,CASSTTGDSNQPQHF,TGCGCCAGCAGCACCACAGGGGATAGCAATCAGCCCCAGCATTTT
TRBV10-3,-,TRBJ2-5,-,CAISGKGEETQYF,TGTGCCATCAGTGGTAAGGGGGAAGAGACCCAGTACTTC
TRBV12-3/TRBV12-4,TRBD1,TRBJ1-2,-,CASRGTAWGGYTF,TGTGCCAGCAGGGGGACAGCCTGGGGGGGCTACACCTTC
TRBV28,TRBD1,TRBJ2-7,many,CASRPYSGGSYEQYF,TGTGCCAGCCGACCTTACTCAGGGGGTAGCTACGAGCAGTACTTC
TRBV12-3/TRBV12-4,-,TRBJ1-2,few,CASSRNGVNYGYTF,TGTGCCAGCAGCCGAAACGGGGTTAACTATGGCTACACCTTC
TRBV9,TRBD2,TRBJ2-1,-,CASGAERGSYNEQFF,TGTGCCAGCGGCGCCGAGCGGGGGTCGTACAATGAGCAGTTCTTC
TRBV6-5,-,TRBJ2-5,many,CASSYAGAQETQYF,TGTGCCAGCAGTTACGCGGGGGCCCAAGAGACCCAGTACTTC
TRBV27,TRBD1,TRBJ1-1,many,CASKTGLATEAFF,TGTGCCAGCAAGACAGGGTTGGCCACTGAAGCTTTCTTT
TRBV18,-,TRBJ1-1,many,CASSPPGSTVEAFF,TGTGCCAGCTCACCGCCGGGCAGTACGGTTGAAGCTTTCTTT
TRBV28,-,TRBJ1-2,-,CASSLAVDYGYTF,TGTGCCAGCAGTTTAGCAGTAGACTATGGCTACACCTTC
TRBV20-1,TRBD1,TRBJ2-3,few,CSARATGPDTQYF,TGCAGTGCTAGAGCGACAGGGCCAGATACGCAGTATTTT
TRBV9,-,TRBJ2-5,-,CASSVEAETQYF,TGTGCCAGCAGCGTAGAAGCAGAGACCCAGTACTTC
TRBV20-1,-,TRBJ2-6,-,CSAPGAGKANVLTF,TGCAGTGCCCCGGGGGCCGGTAAGGCCAACGTCCTGACTTTC
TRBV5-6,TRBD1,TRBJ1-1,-,CASRRQGGAAEAFF,TGTGCCAGCAGACGACAGGGGGGGGCGGCTGAAGCTTTCTTT
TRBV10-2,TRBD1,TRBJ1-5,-,CASRWDSGNQPQHF,TGCGCCAGCAGATGGGACAGTGGCAATCAGCCCCAGCATTTT
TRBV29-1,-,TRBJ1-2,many,CSVEGDLDRPWGYGYTF,TGCAGCGTTGAAGGAGACTTAGATCGTCCCTGGGGCTATGGCTACACCTTC
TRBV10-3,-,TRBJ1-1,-,CAIRGQGATEAFF,TGTGCCATCAGGGGACAAGGGGCCACTGAAGCTTTCTTT
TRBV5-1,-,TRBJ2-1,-,CASSLGGDRYNEQFF,TGCGCCAGCAGCTTAGGGGGGGACCGCTACAATGAGCAGTTCTTC
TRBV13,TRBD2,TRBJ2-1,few,CASSLERGGGLAGNEQFF,TGTGCCAGCAGCTTAGAGAGGGGAGGGGGACTAGCGGGCAATGAGCAGTTCTTC
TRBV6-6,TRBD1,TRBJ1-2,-,CASSYSNQGAEVYGYTF,TGTGCCAGCAGTTACTCGAACCAGGGGGCGGAGGTTTATGGCTACACCTTC
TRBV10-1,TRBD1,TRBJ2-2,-,CASSGGTGFTGELFF,TGCGCCAGCAGTGGAGGGACAGGGTTCACCGGGGAGCTGTTTTTT
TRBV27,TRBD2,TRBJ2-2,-,CASTASGRTGELFF,TGTGCCAGCACTGCTAGCGGGAGGACCGGGGAGCTGTTTTTT
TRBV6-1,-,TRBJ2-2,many,CASSGLDTGELFF,TGTGCCAGCAGTGGACTAGACACCGGGGAGCTGTTTTTT
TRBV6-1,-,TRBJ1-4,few,CASSVPRYDEKLFF,TGTGCCAGCAGTGTCCCCAGATACGACGAAAAACTGTTTTTT